These 21 T cell receptor beta chains were all obtained from the same sample, sequenced in a study of blood T cell repertoires in COVID-19. Profiled with immunoSEQ multiplex PCR; TCRdb holds only in-frame clones, not every one. The sample carries fewer than 250,000 clones, around four fifths recorded once. The sequenced sample consisted of peripheral blood. These TCRs come from a woman in her fifties or sixties with active or convalescent COVID-19.

The rearrangement uses TRBV25-1 and TRBJ1-2; D unclear. Germline CDR1 and CDR2: MGHDK and SYGVNS. V lost 3 bases and J 3 bases, leaving 5 bases between the germline ends. The CDR3 totals 12 residues. As DNA, the CDR3 is TGTGCCAGCAGTGACTACGACTATGGCTACACCTTC. This encodes CASSDYDYGYTF.

The chain employs TRBV5-1 and TRBJ1-2; 9 nucleotides align to TRBD1. The CDR3 consists of 16 residues. V dropped 3 bases and J dropped 4; count of bases not matched to a gene: 10. Germline CDR1 SGHRS, CDR2 YFSETQ. The CDR3 here is CASSSSWTGDGYGYTF. CDR3 in DNA: TGCGCCAGCAGCTCCTCCTGGACAGGGGATGGCTATGGCTACACCTTC. Complete variable domain (other parts from reference TRBV5-1 and TRBJ1-2): KAGVTQTPRYLIKTRGQQVTLSCSPISGHRSVSWYQQTPGQGLQFLFEYFSETQRNKGNFPGRFSGRQFSNSRSEMNVSTLELGDSALYLCASSSSWTGDGYGYTFGSGTRLTVV.

This chain uses TRBV3-1 (or the pseudogene TRBV3-2) with TRBJ2-7; no definite D call. CDR1 and CDR2 from the germline V gene are LGHDT and YNNKEL (reference sequence). The CDR3 totals 14 residues. Trimming left V 1 base short and J 0 bases short, with 7 bases between. This chain's CDR3 is CASSQGLNSYEQYF. The CDR3 bases are TGTGCCAGCAGCCAAGGACTCAACTCCTACGAGCAGTACTTC.

The rearrangement links TRBV15 to TRBJ2-7; a weak D match, TRBD1 (6 bases). CDR3 length: 13 amino acids. CDR1 and CDR2 (germline): LNHNV, YYDKDF (reference sequence). The V end lost 5 bases, the J end lost 5 bases, and 13 bases lay between the germline ends. This CDR3 reads CATSRVQGNEQYF. The CDR3, as DNA: TGTGCCACCAGCCGGGTGCAGGGGAACGAGCAGTACTTC.

The chain is built from TRBV5-1 and TRBJ1-5, with 12 bases that match TRBD1. The CDR3 extends over 17 amino acids. J was trimmed by 2 bases and V by 4 bases; bases with no gene match: 7. Germline CDR1 and CDR2: SGHRS and YFSETQ. CDR3 coding DNA: TGCGCCAGCAGCCCGGGACAGGGGGCTGGGGGCAATCAGCCCCAGCATTTT. It specifies CASSPGQGAGGNQPQHF.

The genes are TRBV18 and TRBJ2-2; D may be TRBD2 (5 bases). The V gene's germline CDR1 is KGHSH and CDR2 LQKENI. V was clipped by 6 bases and J by 4 bases, with 15 bases between them. The CDR3 extends over 15 amino acids. CDR3 sequence reads: CASSRDLSVTGELFF. The CDR3 coding sequence is TGTGCCAGCTCGCGAGACCTTAGCGTCACCGGGGAGCTGTTTTTT. Filled out from reference TRBV18 and TRBJ2-2, the complete variable domain reads NAGVMQNPRHLVRRRGQEARLRCSPMKGHSHVYWYRQLPEEGLKFMVYLQKENIIDESGMPKERFSAEFPKEGPSILRIQQVVRGDSAAYFCASSRDLSVTGELFFGEGSRLTVL.

This chain joins TRBV7-9 and TRBJ1-4; maybe TRBD1 (6 bases). Trimming cost V 5 bases and J 7 bases, with 14 bases left between them. The germline V gene encodes CDR1 SEHNR and CDR2 FQNEAQ (reference sequence). The length of the CDR3 is 14 residues. The CDR3 DNA follows: TGTGCCAGCAGCCACGACAGGCAGCCTGAAAAACTGTTTTTT. This encodes CASSHDRQPEKLFF. Supplemented by reference TRBV7-9 and TRBJ1-4, the full variable domain reads DTGVSQNPRHKITKRGQNVTFRCDPISEHNRLYWYRQTLGQGPEFLTYFQNEAQLEKSRLLSDRFSAERPKGSFSTLEIQRTEQGDSAMYLCASSHDRQPEKLFFGSGTQLSVL.

This clone was observed a single time. This chain uses TRBV5-1 with TRBJ2-2, with D hard to call. The CDR3 extends over 14 amino acids. The V end lost 4 bases, the J end lost 0 bases, and 7 bases lay between the germline ends. Germline V lookup: CDR1 SGHRS, CDR2 YFSETQ. CDR3 loop: CASSATANTGELFF. The CDR3 DNA sequence: TGCGCCAGCAGCGCTACAGCGAACACCGGGGAGCTGTTTTTT.

This rearrangement joins TRBV24-1 to TRBJ1-5; perhaps TRBD1 as D (5 bases). CDR3 length: 15 amino acids. CDR1 and CDR2 (germline): KGHDR, SFDVKD. V was clipped by 5 bases and J by 0 bases, with 10 bases between them. The CDR3 coding sequence is TGTGCCACCAGTGGCGGGGGAGTTAGCAATCAGCCCCAGCATTTT. Its protein product is CATSGGGVSNQPQHF.

CDR3: CASSDQGSPSGANVLTF. In nucleotides, the CDR3 is TGTGCCAGCAGTGATCAGGGCTCGCCTTCTGGGGCCAACGTCCTGACTTTC. The rearrangement uses TRBV6-1 and TRBJ2-6, with D maybe TRBD1 (5 bases). V was pared by 3 bases and J by 1 base, with 13 bases between. From germline, CDR1 is MNHNS and CDR2 SASEGT. CDR3 length: 17 residues.

The rearrangement uses TRBV6-1 and TRBJ1-3; TRBD1 is a possible D gene (6 bases). The ends were cut back, 2 bases at V and 0 bases at J, with 14 bases in the middle. The CDR3 has 17 amino acids. The germline gives CDR1 MNHNS, CDR2 SASEGT. The CDR3 nucleotides are TGTGCCAGCAGTGAAAGGGGGGGGACCTCCTCTGGAAACACCATATATTTT. Translated: CASSERGGTSSGNTIYF.

The chain employs TRBV19 and TRBJ2-1, with TRBD2 matching 10 bases. V dropped 4 bases and J dropped 6; count of bases not matched to a gene: 6. The germline V gene encodes CDR1 LNHDA and CDR2 SQIVND (reference sequence). The CDR3 has 15 amino acids. The DNA of the CDR3 is TGTGCCAGTAGTACCGCTAGCGGGAGACCCAATGAGCAGTTCTTC. Protein sequence: CASSTASGRPNEQFF.

V and J are TRBV2 and TRBJ2-5, with 10 bases fitting TRBD2. Germline trimming cut 2 bases from V and 4 bases from J; bases unmatched to any gene: 7. CDR3 length: 16 amino acids. The germline V gene has CDR1 SNHLY and CDR2 FYNNEI. CDR3 protein: CASSELSGRATETQYF. The DNA of the CDR3 is TGTGCCAGCAGTGAACTCAGCGGGAGGGCCACAGAGACCCAGTACTTC.

The chain joins TRBV20-1 to TRBJ1-1; 11 positions match TRBD1. This CDR3 region has 11 residues. V shed 3 bases, J shed 11 bases, and the junction held 2 bases outside the gene matches. CDR1 is DFQATT and CDR2 is SNEGSKA in the germline V gene (reference sequence). As DNA, the CDR3 is TGCAGTGCTAGGGGACAGGGGGTTGCTTTCTTT. It specifies CSARGQGVAFF.

The chain couples TRBV6-5 to TRBJ1-1; TRBD1 matches at 9 bases. CDR1 and CDR2 (germline): MNHEY, SVGAGI. CDR3 length: 12 residues. V lost 7 bases, J lost 7 bases, and 4 bases stayed unmatched. The CDR3 sequence is CASITGGGEAFF. The CDR3, as DNA: TGTGCCAGCATTACAGGGGGCGGTGAAGCTTTCTTT.

This chain links TRBV3-1 (or the pseudogene TRBV3-2) with TRBJ1-3; D is unclear. The V gene lost 3 bases and the J gene lost 2 bases, with 8 bases spanning the gap. This CDR3 comprises 14 residues. Germline V gene data show CDR1 as LGHDT and CDR2 as YNNKEL (reference sequence). The chain's CDR3 is CASSQVSAGNTIYF. The CDR3 coding sequence is TGTGCCAGCAGCCAGGTTTCAGCTGGAAACACCATATATTTT.

Here the CDR3 reads CASSLWRTGGTEAFF. CDR3 in DNA: TGTGCCAGCAGTTTATGGCGGACAGGGGGCACTGAAGCTTTCTTT. The rearrangement joins TRBV28 to TRBJ1-1, with 10 positions matching TRBD1. V lost 0 bases to trimming and J lost 4 bases; unmatched junction nucleotides: 2. Per the germline V gene, CDR1 is MDHEN and CDR2 is SYDVKM. There are 15 residues in the CDR3.

This clone has a handful of counts. The rearrangement links TRBV27 to TRBJ2-1; the D gene is possibly TRBD2 (5 bases). The V and J ends lost 0 bases and 3 bases respectively, with 12 bases between them. CDR1 is MNHEY, CDR2 SMNVEV, per germline (reference sequence). The CDR3 extends over 16 amino acids. DNA for the CDR3: TGTGCCAGCAGTTTATCGGGGAGTGAAGGCTACAATGAGCAGTTCTTC. It translates to CASSLSGSEGYNEQFF.

CDR3 amino acids: CASSLAGGPANEKLFF. In DNA, the CDR3 is TGTGCCAGCAGCTTAGCCGGGGGGCCGGCTAATGAAAAACTGTTTTTT. The chain has TRBV11-2 and TRBJ1-4, with TRBD1 as a possible D gene (6 bases). V was cut by 1 base and J by 3 bases, with 12 bases left in between. CDR3 size: 16 residues. Germline CDR1 and CDR2: SGHAT and FQNNGV.

V gene TRBV19 combines with J gene TRBJ2-1; TRBD2 matches 7 bases. V lost 2 bases to trimming and J lost 7 bases; unmatched junction nucleotides: 8. The CDR3 contains 15 residues. Germline CDR1 is LNHDA and CDR2 is SQIVND (reference sequence). The CDR3 sequence is CASSIWGRAANEQFF. The CDR3 nucleotides are TGTGCCAGTAGTATATGGGGGAGGGCCGCAAATGAGCAGTTCTTC.

The V gene is TRBV5-1, the J gene TRBJ1-2, with 10 bases aligning to TRBD1. V was clipped by 4 bases and J by 7 bases; unmatched bases: 10. The CDR3 totals 15 residues. In germline, CDR1 is SGHRS, CDR2 YFSETQ. CDR3 coding DNA: TGCGCCAGCAGCCCGTTGACAGGGGGCGCGGGTGGCTACACCTTC. Its protein product is CASSPLTGGAGGYTF.